The 21 T cell receptor beta chains below were found in one sample sequenced in a study of blood T cell repertoires in COVID-19. Sequencing used immunoSEQ multiplex PCR; TCRdb keeps in-frame clones, though not all of them. Of 25,000 to 30,000 clones in the sample, around 63% were seen once. Sequencing was done on a sample of peripheral blood. These receptors were obtained from a human donor in a cohort sampled during active COVID-19.

This chain joins TRBV7-9 and TRBJ2-7; TRBD1 matches 12 bases. This CDR3 comprises 17 residues. V dropped 4 bases and J dropped 5; count of bases not matched to a gene: 12. Germline V gives CDR1 SEHNR, CDR2 FQNEAQ (reference sequence). The CDR3 reads CASSSHTGGQGAHEQYF. CDR3 DNA: TGTGCCAGCAGCTCGCACACGGGGGGACAGGGGGCGCACGAGCAGTACTTC.

This chain uses TRBV11-2 with TRBJ2-1; TRBD2 matches at 10 bases. CDR1 SGHAT and CDR2 FQNNGV come from the germline V gene. The CDR3 extends over 16 amino acids. V lost 0 bases, J lost 3 bases, and 2 bases stayed unmatched. The CDR3 loop reads CASSLELAGYYNEQFF. The CDR3 DNA is TGTGCCAGCAGCTTAGAACTAGCGGGATACTACAATGAGCAGTTCTTC.

This chain connects TRBV7-3 to TRBJ2-3; 13 bases match TRBD2. The CDR3 length is 16 residues. CDR1 is SGHTA and CDR2 is FQGTGA in the germline V gene. Trimming cost V 5 bases and J 1 base; bases outside gene matches: 3. The CDR3 loop is CASSLGTSGGTDTQYF. CDR3 nucleotide sequence: TGTGCCAGCAGCCTAGGGACTAGCGGGGGCACAGATACGCAGTATTTT.

The chain carries TRBV4-1 and TRBJ1-1; D is unclear. The ends were cut back, 2 bases at V and 1 base at J, with 11 bases in the middle. CDR1 and CDR2 (germline): MGHRA, YSYEKL. The CDR3 is made up of 15 amino acids. The DNA of the CDR3 is TGCGCCAGCAGCCAACCGACACGACGGAACACTGAAGCTTTCTTT. Its protein is CASSQPTRRNTEAFF.

V usage is TRBV7-2 and J usage is TRBJ2-3; the match to TRBD2 covers 8 bases. In germline, CDR1 is SGHTA, CDR2 FQGNSA. V lost 7 bases to trimming and J lost 9 bases; unmatched junction nucleotides: 6. The CDR3 extends over 12 amino acids. CDR3 protein: CASTLAGLTQYF. CDR3 bases: TGTGCCAGCACCCTAGCGGGCCTAACGCAGTATTTT.

V and J are TRBV27 and TRBJ2-2; tentatively, D is TRBD2 (7 bases). The CDR3 is 15 residues long. CDR1 and CDR2 from the germline V gene are MNHEY and SMNVEV (reference sequence). The V end lost 6 bases, the J end lost 4 bases, and 15 bases lay between the germline ends. CDR3: CASSHGGASTGELFF. Here the CDR3 DNA reads TGTGCCAGCAGCCATGGGGGGGCGAGCACCGGGGAGCTGTTTTTT.

The gene calls are TRBV5-1 and TRBJ1-2, with TRBD1 matching over 9 bases. The germline V gene has CDR1 SGHRS and CDR2 YFSETQ. V trimming: 1 base; J trimming: 4 bases; junction bases outside the gene matches: 2. CDR3 size: 14 residues. As DNA, the CDR3 is TGCGCCAGCAGCTTGTCGACAGGGGGCTATGGCTACACCTTC. Translating gives CASSLSTGGYGYTF.

The CDR3 sequence: CASSSWGQPNSPLHF. In DNA, the CDR3 is TGTGCCAGCAGCTCCTGGGGACAGCCCAATTCACCCCTCCACTTT. V gene TRBV6-5 combines with J gene TRBJ1-6; TRBD1 agrees at 7 bases. V dropped 6 bases and J dropped 7; count of bases not matched to a gene: 9. The CDR3 contains 15 residues. In germline, CDR1 is MNHEY, CDR2 SVGAGI.

This clone was seen a single time. The chain carries TRBV7-2 and TRBJ1-1; D is ambiguous. Germline V gene data show CDR1 as SGHTA and CDR2 as FQGNSA. The CDR3 sequence is 15 residues long. V shed 0 bases and J shed 3 bases, with 11 bases lying between them. CDR3 DNA sequence: TGTGCCAGCAGCTTAGCGGCTGGGCGGGACACTGAAGCTTTCTTT. It yields the protein CASSLAAGRDTEAFF.

The count of this clone is one. The CDR3 is CASSPGGDEQFF. CDR3 nucleotides: TGTGCCAGCTCACCTGGAGGGGATGAGCAGTTCTTC. The chain is built from TRBV18 and TRBJ2-1; TRBD2 is a possible D gene (6 bases). V was clipped by 3 bases and J by 8 bases, with 8 bases between them. Looked up from germline, CDR1 is KGHSH and CDR2 is LQKENI. CDR3 size: 12 residues.

The chain recombines TRBV2 with TRBJ2-1, with a tentative D call TRBD2 (6 bases). Germline lookup yields CDR1 SNHLY and CDR2 FYNNEI. V lost 5 bases and J lost 5, with 19 bases in between. The CDR3 has 16 residues. The CDR3 DNA reads TGTGCCAGCAGTTGGGCAGAACGAGGAGGGGACAATGAGCAGTTCTTC. This codes for CASSWAERGGDNEQFF.

This chain joins TRBV19 and TRBJ2-5; 14 bases are a match to TRBD2. The V and J ends lost 5 bases and 3 bases, in that order; junction bases with no gene match: 8. CDR1 and CDR2 (germline): LNHDA, SQIVND (reference sequence). The CDR3 consists of 17 residues. The CDR3 loop is CASSDRTSGGFEETQYF. CDR3 nucleotide sequence: TGTGCCAGTAGTGACCGGACTAGCGGGGGGTTCGAAGAGACCCAGTACTTC.

The chain uses TRBV5-6 and TRBJ2-1; 7 nucleotides match TRBD2. The CDR3 covers 17 residues. The trim removed 7 bases at V and 2 bases at J, leaving 15 bases unmatched. Germline CDR1 is SGHDT and CDR2 is YYEEEE. The CDR3 loop is CASGDTGGRSAYNEQFF. The CDR3 DNA sequence: TGTGCCAGCGGCGACACGGGGGGTCGGTCCGCCTACAATGAGCAGTTCTTC.

This clone was observed a handful of times. Here the CDR3 reads CASSLYRVNTEAFF. In DNA form, the CDR3 reads TGTGCCAGCAGCTTATACAGGGTAAACACTGAAGCTTTCTTT. This rearrangement joins TRBV11-2 to TRBJ1-1, with TRBD1 as a possible D gene (6 bases). V lost 2 bases and J lost 2, with 9 bases in between. Germline CDR1 and CDR2: SGHAT and FQNNGV. The CDR3 has 14 amino acids.

A few counts support this clone. V is TRBV5-4 and J is TRBJ2-3; TRBD2 matches 7 bases. Germline V gene lookup returns CDR1 SGHNT and CDR2 YYREEE (reference sequence). CDR3 size: 14 residues. Trimming took 4 bases from V and 3 from J; bases not matched to a gene: 5. The CDR3 bases are TGTGCCAGCAGCCCCGGACTAGAGACAGATACGCAGTATTTT. Its translation: CASSPGLETDTQYF.

This clone was picked up many times. The chain is built from TRBV4-3 and TRBJ1-1, with 7 bases that match TRBD1. Germline values: CDR1 LGHNA, CDR2 YSLEER. With 1 base clipped from V and 1 base from J, the junction kept 6 bases outside the gene matches. There are 16 residues in the CDR3. DNA for the CDR3: TGCGCCAGCAGCCAAGCTGTAGGGGGCTCGAACACTGAAGCTTTCTTT. Protein: CASSQAVGGSNTEAFF.

The gene calls are TRBV4-3 and TRBJ2-5; D not certain. Per the germline V gene, CDR1 is LGHNA and CDR2 is YSLEER. The CDR3 is made up of 12 amino acids. The V and J ends lost 0 bases and 4 bases respectively, with 3 bases between them. CDR3 protein: CASSQDRETQYF. The DNA for the CDR3 is TGCGCCAGCAGCCAAGATAGAGAGACCCAGTACTTC.

The chain has TRBV5-5 and TRBJ1-2, with TRBD1 matching over 10 bases. Germline CDR1 SGHKS, CDR2 YYEKEE (reference sequence). After removal of 4 bases from V and 4 bases from J, the junction contained 4 bases not matched to a gene. This CDR3 is 14 amino acids long. CDR3 amino acids: CASSARDRGYGYTF. CDR3 coding DNA: TGTGCCAGCAGCGCCCGGGACAGGGGCTATGGCTACACCTTC.

The chain has TRBV11-2 and TRBJ2-7; perhaps TRBD1 as D (7 bases). Germline CDR1 SGHAT, CDR2 FQNNGV. The CDR3 extends over 15 amino acids. With 2 bases removed from V and 4 bases from J, the gap between germline ends came to 15 bases. Here the CDR3 reads CASSLHRQGGYEQYF. CDR3 nucleotide sequence: TGTGCCAGCAGCTTACACCGACAGGGAGGTTACGAGCAGTACTTC.

The rearrangement links TRBV2 to TRBJ1-2, with D hard to call. The CDR3 is 13 residues long. V was trimmed by 10 bases and J by 0 bases, leaving 12 bases between them. The germline V gene encodes CDR1 SNHLY and CDR2 FYNNEI. The CDR3 sequence is CAIRWEANYGYTF. CDR3 sequence (DNA): TGTGCCATCAGATGGGAGGCTAACTATGGCTACACCTTC. Full variable domain (outside the CDR3, taken from reference TRBV2 and TRBJ1-2): EPEVTQTPSHQVTQMGQEVILRCVPISNHLYFYWYRQILGQKVEFLVSFYNNEISEKSEIFDDQFSVERPDGSNFTLKIRSTKLEDSAMYFCAIRWEANYGYTFGSGTRLTVV.

The genes are TRBV27 and TRBJ2-7; 7 bases line up with TRBD2. J gave up 4 bases and V 7 bases, and 16 bases lay outside the gene matches. This CDR3 contains 16 residues. The germline gives CDR1 MNHEY, CDR2 SMNVEV (reference sequence). In DNA form, the CDR3 reads TGTGCCAGCAATTCCCTTAAGTCTAGCGGAAGATACGAGCAGTACTTC. Its protein product is CASNSLKSSGRYEQYF.